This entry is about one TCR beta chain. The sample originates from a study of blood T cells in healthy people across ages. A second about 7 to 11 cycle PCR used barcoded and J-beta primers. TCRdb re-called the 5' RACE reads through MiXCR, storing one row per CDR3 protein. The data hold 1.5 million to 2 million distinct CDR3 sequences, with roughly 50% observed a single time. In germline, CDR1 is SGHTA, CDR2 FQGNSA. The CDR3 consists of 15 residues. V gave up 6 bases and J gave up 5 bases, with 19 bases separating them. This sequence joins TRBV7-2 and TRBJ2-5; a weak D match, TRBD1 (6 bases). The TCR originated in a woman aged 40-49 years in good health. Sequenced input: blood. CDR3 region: CASSSGAIWGETQYF. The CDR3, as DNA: TGTGCCAGCAGTTCAGGGGCCATTTGGGGGGAGACCCAGTACTTC.